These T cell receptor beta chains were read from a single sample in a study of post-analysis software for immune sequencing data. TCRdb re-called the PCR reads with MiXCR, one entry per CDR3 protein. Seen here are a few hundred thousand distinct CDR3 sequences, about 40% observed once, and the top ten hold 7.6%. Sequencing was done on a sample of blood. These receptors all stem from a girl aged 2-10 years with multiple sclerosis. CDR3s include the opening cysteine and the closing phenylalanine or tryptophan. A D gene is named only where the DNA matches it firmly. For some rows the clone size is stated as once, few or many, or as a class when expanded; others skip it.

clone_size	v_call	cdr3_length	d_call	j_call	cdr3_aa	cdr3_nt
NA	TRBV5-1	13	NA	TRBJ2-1	CAGSLALVNEQFF	TGCGCCGGCAGCTTGGCTCTAGTCAATGAGCAGTTCTTC
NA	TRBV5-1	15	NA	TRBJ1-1	CASSLANTGPDRAFF	TGCGCCAGCAGCTTAGCAAATACGGGGCCTGATCGGGCTTTCTTT
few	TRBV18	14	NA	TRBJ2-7	CASSGRGETYEQYF	TGTGCCAGCTCAGGTCGAGGAGAAACCTACGAGCAGTACTTC
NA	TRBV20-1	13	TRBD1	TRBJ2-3	CSPPEGATDTQYF	TGCAGTCCCCCTGAGGGGGCAACAGATACGCAGTATTTT
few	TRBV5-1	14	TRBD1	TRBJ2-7	CASRDGTVSYEQYF	TGCGCCAGCAGAGATGGGACAGTCTCCTACGAGCAGTACTTC
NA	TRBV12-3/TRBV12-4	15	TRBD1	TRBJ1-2	CASSFSLDRDYGYTF	TGTGCCAGCAGTTTCTCCCTCGACAGGGACTATGGCTACACCTTC
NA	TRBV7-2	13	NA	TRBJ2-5	CASSSGVQETQYF	TGTGCCAGCAGCTCGGGGGTCCAAGAGACCCAGTACTTC
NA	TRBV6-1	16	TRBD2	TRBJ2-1	CASSERPSGIYNEQFF	TGTGCCAGCAGTGAACGGCCTAGCGGGATTTACAATGAGCAGTTCTTC
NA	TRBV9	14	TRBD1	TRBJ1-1	CASSATGGVPEAFF	TGTGCCAGCAGCGCGACAGGGGGCGTCCCTGAAGCTTTCTTT
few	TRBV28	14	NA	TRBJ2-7	CASRYSGSSYEQYF	TGTGCCAGCAGATATTCCGGGAGCTCCTACGAGCAGTACTTC
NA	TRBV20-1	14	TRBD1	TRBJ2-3	CSAFPGTGGRTQYF	TGCAGTGCTTTCCCCGGGACAGGGGGTCGTACGCAGTATTTT
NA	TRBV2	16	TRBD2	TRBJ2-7	CASSEVFGLAESEQYF	TGTGCCAGCAGTGAGGTATTCGGACTAGCGGAGTCCGAGCAGTACTTC
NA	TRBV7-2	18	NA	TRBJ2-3	CASSIRGPTGHITDTQYF	TGTGCCAGCAGTATTAGAGGTCCAACCGGGCACATCACAGATACGCAGTATTTT
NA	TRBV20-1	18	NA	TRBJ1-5	CSARDNGHSLYSNQPQHF	TGCAGTGCTAGAGATAACGGACACAGCCTTTATAGCAATCAGCCCCAGCATTTT
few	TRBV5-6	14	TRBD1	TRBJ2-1	CASSTGQGYNEQFF	TGTGCCAGCAGCACCGGACAGGGTTACAATGAGCAGTTCTTC
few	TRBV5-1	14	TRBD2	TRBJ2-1	CASSLILAANEQFF	TGCGCCAGCAGCTTGATACTAGCGGCTAATGAGCAGTTCTTC
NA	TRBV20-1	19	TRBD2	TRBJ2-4	CSARPRLAGGGFGKNIQYF	TGCAGTGCTAGACCCCGACTAGCGGGAGGGGGATTTGGCAAAAACATTCAGTACTTC
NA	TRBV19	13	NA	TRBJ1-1	CASSILLLGTAFF	TGTGCCAGTAGTATTCTGTTGCTGGGGACCGCTTTCTTT
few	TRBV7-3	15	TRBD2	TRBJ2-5	CASSASGGWEETQYF	TGTGCCAGCAGCGCCAGCGGGGGATGGGAAGAGACCCAGTACTTC
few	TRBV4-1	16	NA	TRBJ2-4	CASSQVRELAKNIQYF	TGCGCCAGCAGCCAAGTACGGGAATTAGCCAAAAACATTCAGTACTTC
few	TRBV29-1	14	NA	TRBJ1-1	CSVEGPTGNTEAFF	TGCAGCGTTGAAGGACCGACGGGGAACACTGAAGCTTTCTTT
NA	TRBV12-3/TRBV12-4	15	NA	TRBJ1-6	CASSPDIGRTSPLHF	TGTGCCAGCAGCCCAGACATTGGGAGAACTTCACCCCTCCACTTT
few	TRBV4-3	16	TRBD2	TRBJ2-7	CASSQGRASGSFEQYF	TGCGCCAGCAGCCAAGGAAGGGCTAGCGGGAGTTTCGAGCAGTACTTC
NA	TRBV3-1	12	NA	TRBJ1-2	CASSRDMGGYTF	TGTGCCAGCAGCCGTGACATGGGGGGCTACACCTTC
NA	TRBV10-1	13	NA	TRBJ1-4	CASSEQGTEKLFF	TGCGCCAGCAGTGAACAGGGTACTGAAAAACTGTTTTTT
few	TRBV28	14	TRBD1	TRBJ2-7	CASCTGGLRYEQYF	TGTGCCAGCTGTACAGGGGGCCTTCGCTACGAGCAGTACTTC
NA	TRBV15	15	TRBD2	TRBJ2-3	CATSRGLAGTDTQYF	TGTGCCACCAGCCGAGGACTAGCGGGTACAGATACGCAGTATTTT
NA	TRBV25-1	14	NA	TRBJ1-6	CASSEGGWASPLHF	TGTGCCAGCAGTGAGGGAGGGTGGGCCTCACCCCTCCACTTT
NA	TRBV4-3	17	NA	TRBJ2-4	CASSQEPGLPAKNIQYF	TGCGCCAGCAGCCAAGAGCCGGGACTTCCAGCCAAAAACATTCAGTACTTC
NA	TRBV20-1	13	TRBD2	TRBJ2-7	CSAGLAGSHEQYF	TGCAGTGCAGGACTAGCGGGAAGTCATGAGCAGTACTTC
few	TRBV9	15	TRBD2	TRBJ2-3	CASSARAGETDTQYF	TGTGCCAGCAGCGCCCGAGCGGGAGAGACAGATACGCAGTATTTT
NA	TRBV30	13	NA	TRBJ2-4	CAWSVPGVSIQYF	TGTGCCTGGAGTGTTCCCGGGGTTAGCATTCAGTACTTC
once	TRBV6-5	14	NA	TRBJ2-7	CASTPGNMAYEQYF	TGTGCCAGCACGCCGGGGAATATGGCCTACGAGCAGTACTTC
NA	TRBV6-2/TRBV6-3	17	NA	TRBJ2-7	CASKGVRLDSPDYEQYF	TGTGCCAGCAAAGGGGTTCGTTTGGACTCCCCAGACTACGAGCAGTACTTC
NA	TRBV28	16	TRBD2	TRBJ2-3	CASSLPAGGPTDTQYF	TGTGCCAGCAGTTTACCAGCGGGGGGGCCAACAGATACGCAGTATTTT
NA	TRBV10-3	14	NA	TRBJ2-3	CAISGTEGTDTQYF	TGTGCCATCAGTGGGACGGAAGGCACAGATACGCAGTATTTT
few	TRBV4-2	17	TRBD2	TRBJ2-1	CASSQSGTSATYNEQFF	TGTGCCAGCAGCCAATCCGGGACTAGCGCAACCTACAATGAGCAGTTCTTC
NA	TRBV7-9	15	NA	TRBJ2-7	CASSLEVWIGGEQYF	TGTGCCAGCAGCTTAGAGGTTTGGATAGGTGGGGAGCAGTACTTC
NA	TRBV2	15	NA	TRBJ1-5	CASSERGRGNQPQHF	TGTGCCAGCAGTGAACGGGGCCGAGGCAATCAGCCCCAGCATTTT
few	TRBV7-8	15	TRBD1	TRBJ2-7	CASSLMGAGGYEQYF	TGTGCCAGCAGCTTAATGGGGGCAGGGGGCTACGAGCAGTACTTC
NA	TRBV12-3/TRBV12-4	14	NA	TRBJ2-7	CASSFMADRYEQYF	TGTGCCAGCAGTTTTATGGCAGATCGCTACGAGCAGTACTTC
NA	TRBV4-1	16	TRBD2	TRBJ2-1	CASSQWGGTSYNEQFF	TGCGCCAGCAGCCAATGGGGGGGAACCTCCTACAATGAGCAGTTCTTC
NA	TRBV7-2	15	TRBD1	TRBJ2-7	CASSATRTGNYEQYF	TGTGCCAGCAGCGCCACCAGGACAGGCAACTACGAGCAGTACTTC
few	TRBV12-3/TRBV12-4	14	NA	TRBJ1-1	CASRVRGLGTEAFF	TGTGCCAGCAGAGTCCGGGGTCTGGGGACTGAAGCTTTCTTT
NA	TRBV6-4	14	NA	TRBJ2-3	CASSLDTHTDTQYF	TGTGCCAGCAGTCTAGACACCCACACAGATACGCAGTATTTT
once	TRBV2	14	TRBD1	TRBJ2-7	CASSVQGPSYEQYF	TGTGCCAGCAGTGTACAGGGGCCGTCCTACGAGCAGTACTTC
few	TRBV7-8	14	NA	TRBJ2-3	CASVKSRTADTQYF	TGTGCCAGCGTGAAGTCTAGGACAGCAGATACGCAGTATTTT
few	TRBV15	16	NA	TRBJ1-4	CATSRILQGSGEKLFF	TGTGCCACCAGCAGAATATTACAGGGTAGCGGTGAAAAACTGTTTTTT
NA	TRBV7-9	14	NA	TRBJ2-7	CASSFVGFSGEQYF	TGTGCCAGCAGCTTTGTCGGATTCTCGGGCGAGCAGTACTTC
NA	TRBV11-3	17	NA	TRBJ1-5	CASSLVSPASSNQPQHF	TGTGCCAGCAGCTTAGTATCCCCAGCGTCTAGCAATCAGCCCCAGCATTTT
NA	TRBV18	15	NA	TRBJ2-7	CASSLGQDISYEQYF	TGTGCCAGCTCCCTGGGCCAGGACATCTCCTACGAGCAGTACTTC
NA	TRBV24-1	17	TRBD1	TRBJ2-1	CATSDRLETGGTKTQFF	TGTGCCACCAGTGATCGACTAGAGACAGGGGGCACCAAGACCCAGTTCTTC
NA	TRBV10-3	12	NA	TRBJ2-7	CAISDISYEQYF	TGTGCCATCAGTGACATCTCCTACGAGCAGTACTTC
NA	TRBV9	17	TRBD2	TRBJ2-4	CASSVGGLAGSKNIQYF	TGTGCCAGCAGCGTAGGGGGACTAGCCGGGTCCAAAAACATTCAGTACTTC